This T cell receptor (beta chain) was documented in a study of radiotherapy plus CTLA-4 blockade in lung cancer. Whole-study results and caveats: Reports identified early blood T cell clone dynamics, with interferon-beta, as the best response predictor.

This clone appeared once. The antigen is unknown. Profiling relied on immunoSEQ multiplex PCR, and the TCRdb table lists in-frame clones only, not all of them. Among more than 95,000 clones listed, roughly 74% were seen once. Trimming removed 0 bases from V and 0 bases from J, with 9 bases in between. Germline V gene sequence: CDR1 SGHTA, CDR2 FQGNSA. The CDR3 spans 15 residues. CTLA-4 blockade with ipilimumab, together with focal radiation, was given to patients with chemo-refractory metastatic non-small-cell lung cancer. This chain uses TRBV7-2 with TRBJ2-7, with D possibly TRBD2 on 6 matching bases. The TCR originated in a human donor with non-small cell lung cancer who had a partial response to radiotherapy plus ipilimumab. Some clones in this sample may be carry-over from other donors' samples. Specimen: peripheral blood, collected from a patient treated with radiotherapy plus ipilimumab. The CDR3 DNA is TGTGCCAGCAGCTTAGCGGGGGGAGCCTCCTACGAGCAGTACTTC. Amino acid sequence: CASSLAGGASYEQYF.